Listed here is a single TCR beta chain. This clone's antigen is unknown. No much larger clone exists at a distance of one base, and base qualities are not known. These data belong to a study of cytomegalovirus exposure and HLA in healthy donors (dated by TCRdb to about 2017). With respect to the entire study: A later analysis indicated that the roughly 120 validation repertoires were generated on the platform also employed for the 700 or so repertoires of the first cohort. The aim of the study was to test whether cataloging public T cell receptors could identify signatures of past pathogen exposure. To predict cytomegalovirus infection status, the study brought together high-throughput TCR immunosequencing, statistical association of individual TCRs with disease status, and machine learning. Along with the approximately 620-subject first cohort, a separate validation cohort of 120 different subjects was used. Study-level results and caveats: In a later analysis, TCRs clustered in the first cohort were found to also tend to co-occur in the 120 or so validation repertoires, with about 93% of cluster scores above 0. The classifier was reported to diagnose cytomegalovirus status with high specificity and sensitivity in both the original cohort and the validation cohort. While some public TCRs were present in many individuals, most TCR sequences turned up only very rarely across donors. In vitro tests confirmed that three of the cytomegalovirus-associated TCR beta chains recognize cytomegalovirus antigens. The validation cohort had no HLA typing available for a later analysis, so co-occurrence within that cohort was assessed over all 130 or so repertoires. The study listed 164 TCR beta chains as associated with cytomegalovirus. The authors suggested that the approach could potentially be generalized to other disease states and immunological phenotypes.

The germline V gene yields MRHNA for CDR1 and SNTAGT for CDR2. Counted from cysteine to phenylalanine, this CDR3 has 13 amino acids. The entry retains the CDR3 DNA only, 39 bases that are in frame from base 1. Trimming removed 6 bases from V and 4 bases from J, leaving 12 bases between the germline ends. Donors formed part of the validation cohort, which comprised 120 subjects and was distinct from the first cohort of under 850 subjects. The receptor library was made with the immunoSEQ multiplex PCR assay. The source study handled its data this way. A statistical classification framework was developed to diagnose cytomegalovirus status using the catalog of TCR beta chain sequences. Drawn from immuneACCESS, this table holds only the in-frame rearrangements with V and J called that TCRdb kept. Clones are partly lost; checked studies trace under half to an unresolved V gene and leave the rest unexplained. V and J calls and clone size follow that table, whereas D and trimming were derived from the DNA. The sample table shows some 290,000 clones, and around 90% are seen once. Around 0.96% of the sample is held by the ten biggest clonotypes.

This TCR derives from a man aged 25 to 40 in good health and CMV-seronegative. This chain joins TRBV6-4 to TRBJ1-1; 5 matching bases give a weak D call of TRBD1. Sample: PBMCs. CDR3 sequence: CASRPGGGTEAFF. The base sequence is TGTGCCAGCAGACCCGGGGGGGGCACTGAAGCTTTCTTT.